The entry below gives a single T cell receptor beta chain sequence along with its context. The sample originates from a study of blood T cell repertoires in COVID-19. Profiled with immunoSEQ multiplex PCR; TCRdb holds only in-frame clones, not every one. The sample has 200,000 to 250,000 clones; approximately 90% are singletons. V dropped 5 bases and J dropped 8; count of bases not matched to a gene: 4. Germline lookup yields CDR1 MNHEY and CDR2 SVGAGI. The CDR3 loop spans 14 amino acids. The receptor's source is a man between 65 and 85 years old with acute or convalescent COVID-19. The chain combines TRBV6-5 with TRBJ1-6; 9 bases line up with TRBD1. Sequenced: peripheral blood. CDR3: CASSRDRGDSPLHF. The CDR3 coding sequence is TGTGCCAGCAGTCGCGACAGGGGGGATTCACCCCTCCACTTT.